This T cell receptor beta chain derives from a study of T cells in Graves' hyperthyroidism and ophthalmopathy. Overall study context: Blood from the periphery was taken at initial diagnosis, before any treatment.

This clonotype occurred a few times. The ends were cut back, 2 bases at V and 3 bases at J, with 9 bases in the middle. CDR1 MGHRA and CDR2 YSYEKL come from the germline V gene. CDR3 length: 14 amino acids. Authors of the study amplified TCR beta CDR3 regions from RNA transcripts. Carried out on the TCR CDR3, a first-round RT-PCR used the HTBI primer set. In TCRdb, the multiplex PCR reads were re-called with MiXCR into one record per CDR3 protein. This sample carries under 400,000 distinct CDR3 sequences, 12% to 15% of them seen once, and the ten largest clones take roughly 19%. The V gene is TRBV4-1, the J gene TRBJ2-3; tentative D call: TRBD1 (6 bases). Sequences were obtained from blood. This TCR came from an older woman with Graves' ophthalmopathy. CDR3 sequence reads: CASSQHRVTDTQYF. The DNA for the CDR3 is TGCGCCAGCAGCCAACACAGGGTTACAGATACGCAGTATTTT.